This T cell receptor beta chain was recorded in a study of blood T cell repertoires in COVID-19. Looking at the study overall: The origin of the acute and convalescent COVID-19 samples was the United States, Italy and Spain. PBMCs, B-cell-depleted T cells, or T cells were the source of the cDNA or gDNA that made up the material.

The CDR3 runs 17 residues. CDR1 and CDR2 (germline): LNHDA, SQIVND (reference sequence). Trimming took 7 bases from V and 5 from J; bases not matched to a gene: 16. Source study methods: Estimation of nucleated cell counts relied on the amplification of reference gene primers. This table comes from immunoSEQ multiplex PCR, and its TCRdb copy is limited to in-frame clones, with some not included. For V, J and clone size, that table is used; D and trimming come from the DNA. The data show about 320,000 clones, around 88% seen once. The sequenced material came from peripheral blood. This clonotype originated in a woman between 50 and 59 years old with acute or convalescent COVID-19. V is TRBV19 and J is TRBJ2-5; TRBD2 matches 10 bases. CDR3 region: CASTASGGIIGAETQYF. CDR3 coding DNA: TGTGCCAGTACGGCTAGCGGGGGAATAATTGGAGCGGAGACCCAGTACTTC.